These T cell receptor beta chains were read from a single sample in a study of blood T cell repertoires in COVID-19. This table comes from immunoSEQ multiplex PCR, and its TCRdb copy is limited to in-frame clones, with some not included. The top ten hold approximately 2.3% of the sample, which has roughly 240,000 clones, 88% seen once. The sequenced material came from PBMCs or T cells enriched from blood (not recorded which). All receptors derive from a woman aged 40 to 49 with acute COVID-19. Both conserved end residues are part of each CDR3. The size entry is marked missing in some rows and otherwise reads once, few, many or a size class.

CDR3: CAWSPGQGRISPLHF; size: once; J: TRBJ1-6; V: TRBV30
CDR3: CASSLSVTEAFF; size: -; J: TRBJ1-1; V: TRBV11-2
CDR3: CSAQPSGTGRTDTQYF; size: -; J: TRBJ2-3; V: TRBV29-1
CDR3: CSARGLAGGNEQFF; size: few; J: TRBJ2-1; V: TRBV20-1
CDR3: CASSSYPSSNYGYTF; size: -; J: TRBJ1-2; V: TRBV6-5
CDR3: CASSEAGANTEAFF; size: -; J: TRBJ1-1; V: TRBV10-2
CDR3: CASSRGQENTEAFF; size: -; J: TRBJ1-1; V: TRBV4-1
CDR3: CASSLEGSIRSPLHF; size: -; J: TRBJ1-6; V: TRBV11-2
CDR3: CASSLESGPYNEQFF; size: -; J: TRBJ2-1; V: TRBV5-1
CDR3: CASSKGGIRGSYNSPLHF; size: -; J: TRBJ1-6; V: TRBV3-1/TRBV3-2
CDR3: CASSLPGGEAFF; size: -; J: TRBJ1-1; V: TRBV5-1
CDR3: CASRMTSYHEQFF; size: -; J: TRBJ2-1; V: TRBV6-5
CDR3: CASSLGTGGGRETQYF; size: once; J: TRBJ2-5; V: TRBV5-1
CDR3: CASSLGRGRTTGELFF; size: -; J: TRBJ2-2; V: TRBV5-6
CDR3: CSVEQGGSPTYNEQFF; size: -; J: TRBJ2-1; V: TRBV29-1
CDR3: CASSLVRDSNEQFF; size: few; J: TRBJ2-1; V: TRBV7-9
CDR3: CASSPGQGTYEQYF; size: -; J: TRBJ2-7; V: TRBV18
CDR3: CASSPQPGGATGELFF; size: -; J: TRBJ2-2; V: TRBV9
CDR3: CASSVPGGAGGGGYYNEQFF; size: -; J: TRBJ2-1; V: TRBV10-2
CDR3: CASSHAGGGYNEQFF; size: -; J: TRBJ2-1; V: TRBV4-1
CDR3: CASRAGSYYNQPQHF; size: -; J: TRBJ1-5; V: TRBV2
CDR3: CASSYLTSNYGYTF; size: -; J: TRBJ1-2; V: TRBV6-6
CDR3: CASSQVSVATGEQFF; size: once; J: TRBJ2-1; V: TRBV3-1/TRBV3-2
CDR3: CASSPWTSGYADTQYF; size: -; J: TRBJ2-3; V: TRBV7-8
CDR3: CASSKGQGRETQYF; size: -; J: TRBJ2-5; V: TRBV19
CDR3: CASRAGTGRWANTEAFF; size: once; J: TRBJ1-1; V: TRBV5-8
CDR3: CASSFPEAGGLDGYTF; size: -; J: TRBJ1-2; V: TRBV5-6
CDR3: CSVVFGAYEQYF; size: -; J: TRBJ2-7; V: TRBV29-1
CDR3: CASSPPGGKAYNEQFF; size: -; J: TRBJ2-1; V: TRBV18
CDR3: CASSARNTEAFF; size: -; J: TRBJ1-1; V: TRBV18
CDR3: CASSQDLTSFYNEQFF; size: -; J: TRBJ2-1; V: TRBV4-3
CDR3: CASSSTLRWNTQYF; size: once; J: TRBJ2-3; V: TRBV7-2
CDR3: CASSPGLAGGSYEQYF; size: -; J: TRBJ2-7; V: TRBV5-8
CDR3: CASSAGYTGELFF; size: -; J: TRBJ2-2; V: TRBV2
CDR3: CASSAGQGFANEKLFF; size: -; J: TRBJ1-4; V: TRBV9
CDR3: CASSPGGGTYEQYF; size: -; J: TRBJ2-7; V: TRBV5-1
CDR3: CASSLEGSGGGTEAFF; size: -; J: TRBJ1-1; V: TRBV7-2